The 21 T cell receptor beta chains below were found in one sample sequenced in a study of blood T cell repertoires in COVID-19. The data were produced by immunoSEQ multiplex PCR, yet TCRdb's version contains in-frame clones alone and is incomplete. The sample includes around 29,000 clones, approximately 67% of them seen just once. Material: peripheral blood. The receptors were gathered from a human donor in a cohort sampled during active COVID-19.

The chain is built from TRBV11-2 and TRBJ2-7; D is perhaps TRBD1 (7 bases). Germline assignment: CDR1 SGHAT and CDR2 FQNNGV. The CDR3 has 15 amino acids. V lost 5 bases, J lost 1 base, and 15 bases lay in between. The DNA of the CDR3 is TGTGCCAGCAGCCGAGACAGGGCGGGGTCCTACGAGCAGTACTTC. Translation gives CASSRDRAGSYEQYF.

The chain uses TRBV15 and TRBJ2-7, with a weak D call TRBD1 (5 bases). The V end was cut by 1 base, the J end by 0 bases, with 7 bases between. This CDR3 is built from 14 residues. Looked up from germline, CDR1 is LNHNV and CDR2 is YYDKDF (reference sequence). Written as DNA, the CDR3 is TGTGCCACCAGCAGAGGACAGTTCTCCTACGAGCAGTACTTC. Protein sequence: CATSRGQFSYEQYF.

The chain combines TRBV6-2 or TRBV6-3 with TRBJ2-2; 8 bases align to TRBD2. The V segment lost 6 bases and the J segment 2 bases; nucleotides outside the gene matches: 5. The CDR3 is 15 amino acids. Germline V gene lookup returns CDR1 MNHEY and CDR2 SVGEGT. The CDR3 spells CASSPTSVNTGELFF. The CDR3 DNA reads as TGTGCCAGCAGCCCGACTAGCGTTAACACCGGGGAGCTGTTTTTT.

This chain uses TRBV2 with TRBJ2-2, with TRBD1 matching over 7 bases. The V and J ends lost 6 bases and 6 bases, in that order; junction bases with no gene match: 4. This CDR3 comprises 13 residues. CDR1 SNHLY and CDR2 FYNNEI come from the germline V gene. CDR3 DNA: TGTGCCAGCAGCGCAACAGGGGCCGGGGAGCTGTTTTTT. It translates to CASSATGAGELFF.

This chain links TRBV9 with TRBJ2-7, with TRBD1 as a possible D gene (6 bases). Trimming cost V 4 bases and J 0 bases, with 17 bases left between them. CDR1 is SGDLS and CDR2 is YYNGEE in the germline V gene. The CDR3 has 16 residues. In DNA form, the CDR3 reads TGTGCCAGCAGCCCATACTCGGACAGTAGCTCCTACGAGCAGTACTTC. It yields the protein CASSPYSDSSSYEQYF.

This clone was observed a handful of times. The CDR3: CASSEDRQETQYF. DNA of the CDR3: TGTGCCAGCAGCGAGGACAGACAAGAGACCCAGTACTTC. The rearrangement uses TRBV5-5 and TRBJ2-5; a weak D match, TRBD1 (6 bases). The length of the CDR3 is 13 residues. The germline V and J ends were trimmed by 4 bases and 2 bases, with 9 bases remaining between them. Germline V lookup: CDR1 SGHKS, CDR2 YYEKEE (reference sequence).

This clone was counted only a few times. This chain's CDR3 is CASSNSEDTQYF. In DNA form, the CDR3 reads TGTGCCAGCAGCAATAGTGAAGATACGCAGTATTTT. The chain joins TRBV7-3 to TRBJ2-3; D is undetermined. CDR1 and CDR2 (germline): SGHTA, FQGTGA. This CDR3 spans 12 amino acids. Trimming removed 5 bases from V and 5 bases from J, with 8 bases in between.

V usage is TRBV2 and J usage is TRBJ1-5; weak D call: TRBD1 (6 bases). The germline gives CDR1 SNHLY, CDR2 FYNNEI. V was clipped by 1 base and J by 5 bases, with 12 bases between them. This CDR3 is built from 15 residues. The CDR3 here is CASSEVRGVYQPQHF. CDR3 nucleotide sequence: TGTGCCAGCAGTGAAGTCAGGGGAGTTTATCAGCCCCAGCATTTT.

This clone appeared once. The chain recombines TRBV9 with TRBJ2-5; 8 bases agree with TRBD2. In germline, CDR1 is SGDLS, CDR2 YYNGEE. This CDR3 spans 16 amino acids. V trimming: 2 bases; J trimming: 5 bases; junction bases outside the gene matches: 11. The chain's CDR3 is CASSVRSSGGQETQYF. Here the CDR3 DNA reads TGTGCCAGCAGCGTCAGGTCCAGCGGGGGTCAGGAGACCCAGTACTTC.

This sequence joins TRBV9 and TRBJ1-2; D is perhaps TRBD1 (5 bases). The CDR3 totals 15 residues. From germline, CDR1 is SGDLS and CDR2 YYNGEE. V shed 3 bases and J shed 0 bases, with 12 bases lying between them. CDR3 DNA sequence: TGTGCCAGCAGCGCAAGACAGCATACTAACTATGGCTACACCTTC. Translated, it gives CASSARQHTNYGYTF.

This clone has just one count. This CDR3 is CASSPERGGRRYTEAFF. Written as DNA, the CDR3 is TGTGCCAGCAGCCCTGAGCGGGGGGGGCGAAGGTACACTGAAGCTTTCTTT. The chain carries TRBV7-9 and TRBJ1-1, with TRBD1 as a possible D gene (6 bases). CDR1 and CDR2 (germline): SEHNR, FQNEAQ (reference sequence). The CDR3 length is 17 residues. V was trimmed by 5 bases and J by 3 bases, leaving 22 bases between them.

The V and J genes are TRBV9 and TRBJ1-4; possible D gene TRBD1, 5 bases. Germline-derived CDR1 and CDR2 are SGDLS and YYNGEE. The V and J ends lost 0 bases and 8 bases respectively, with 11 bases between them. The CDR3 covers 14 residues. Here the CDR3 DNA reads TGTGCCAGCAGCGTAGAGGGGCAGGGCGAAAAACTGTTTTTT. This translates into CASSVEGQGEKLFF. The full variable domain, completed using reference TRBV9 and TRBJ1-4, is DSGVTQTPKHLITATGQRVTLRCSPRSGDLSVYWYQQSLDQGLQFLIQYYNGEERAKGNILERFSAQQFPDLHSELNLSSLELGDSALYFCASSVEGQGEKLFFGSGTQLSVL.

In its sample, this clone was seen a few times. The chain couples TRBV7-2 to TRBJ2-1, with a weak D call TRBD2 (6 bases). V was cut by 4 bases and J by 5 bases, with 15 bases left in between. The length of the CDR3 is 15 residues. Germline V gene data show CDR1 as SGHTA and CDR2 as FQGNSA. The CDR3 is CASSSPGRYNNEQFF. CDR3 coding DNA: TGTGCCAGCAGCTCACCAGGGAGGTACAACAATGAGCAGTTCTTC.

By sample fraction, this clone is medium-sized. The chain joins TRBV23-1 to TRBJ2-1; tentatively, D is TRBD2 (6 bases). TRBV23-1 is an open reading frame whose function is uncertain. This CDR3 region has 16 residues. Trimming took 7 bases from V and 0 from J, leaving 16 bases between them. As DNA, the CDR3 is TGCGCCAGCACCTCGTCTAGCGCACCCTCCTACAATGAGCAGTTCTTC. This codes for CASTSSSAPSYNEQFF.

V is TRBV5-1 and J is TRBJ1-1, with TRBD1 matching over 9 bases. V shed 3 bases and J 0 bases; nucleotides not matched to a gene: 3. The germline CDR1 and CDR2 sequences are SGHRS and YFSETQ. This CDR3 comprises 15 residues. This CDR3 reads CASSSGQGMNTEAFF. The CDR3 DNA is TGCGCCAGCAGCTCTGGACAGGGGATGAACACTGAAGCTTTCTTT.

This clone appeared a few times. The gene calls are TRBV11-1 and TRBJ2-7; possible D gene TRBD2, 6 bases. The V gene's germline CDR1 is SGHAT and CDR2 FQDESV (reference sequence). The CDR3 has 14 residues. V gave up 11 bases and J gave up 6 bases, with 23 bases separating them. In nucleotides, the CDR3 is TGTGCCGCCCCGTGGGGGGAAGAACTGCTCGAGCAGTACTTC. It is translated as CAAPWGEELLEQYF.

This clone was detected a few times. The genes are TRBV11-1 and TRBJ2-7; unclear D gene. V was cut by 1 base and J by 3 bases, with 4 bases left in between. The CDR3 totals 12 residues. Per the germline V gene, CDR1 is SGHAT and CDR2 is FQDESV (reference sequence). Here the CDR3 DNA reads TGTGCCAGCAGCTTAGACAGCTACGAGCAGTACTTC. It is translated as CASSLDSYEQYF.

This chain joins TRBV5-4 and TRBJ2-5; 12 bases are a match to TRBD2. Per the germline V gene, CDR1 is SGHNT and CDR2 is YYREEE (reference sequence). CDR3 length: 17 residues. J lost 5 bases, V lost 1 base, and 9 bases had no gene match. This CDR3 reads CASSLWGRLAGEETQYF. CDR3 in DNA: TGTGCCAGCAGCTTGTGGGGCCGACTAGCGGGGGAGGAGACCCAGTACTTC.

This clone was observed a few times. The chain couples TRBV7-3 to TRBJ2-3; 8 bases match TRBD2. The CDR3 totals 14 residues. CDR1 and CDR2 from the germline V gene are SGHTA and FQGTGA. Trimming cost V 5 bases and J 6 bases; bases outside gene matches: 7. CDR3 region: CASSPSWTSDTQYF. CDR3 DNA: TGTGCCAGCAGCCCCAGCTGGACTAGCGATACGCAGTATTTT.

This clone came up a few times. The rearrangement links TRBV4-1 to TRBJ1-4, with 9 bases aligning to TRBD1. The ends lost 0 bases at V and 2 bases at J; junction bases unmatched: 4. Per germline, CDR1 MGHRA and CDR2 YSYEKL. This CDR3 has 17 residues. In nucleotides, the CDR3 is TGCGCCAGCAGCCAAGAGTACAGGGGGCCCACTAATGAAAAACTGTTTTTT. Protein: CASSQEYRGPTNEKLFF.

CDR3 residues: CASSPRTGSTDTQYF. The CDR3 coding sequence is TGTGCCAGCAGCCCTCGGACGGGAAGCACAGATACGCAGTATTTT. This sequence joins TRBV14 and TRBJ2-3, with a weak D call TRBD2 (5 bases). V lost 4 bases, J lost 0 bases, and 11 bases lay in between. Germline V CDR1 and CDR2: SGHDN, FVKESK. The CDR3 consists of 15 residues.